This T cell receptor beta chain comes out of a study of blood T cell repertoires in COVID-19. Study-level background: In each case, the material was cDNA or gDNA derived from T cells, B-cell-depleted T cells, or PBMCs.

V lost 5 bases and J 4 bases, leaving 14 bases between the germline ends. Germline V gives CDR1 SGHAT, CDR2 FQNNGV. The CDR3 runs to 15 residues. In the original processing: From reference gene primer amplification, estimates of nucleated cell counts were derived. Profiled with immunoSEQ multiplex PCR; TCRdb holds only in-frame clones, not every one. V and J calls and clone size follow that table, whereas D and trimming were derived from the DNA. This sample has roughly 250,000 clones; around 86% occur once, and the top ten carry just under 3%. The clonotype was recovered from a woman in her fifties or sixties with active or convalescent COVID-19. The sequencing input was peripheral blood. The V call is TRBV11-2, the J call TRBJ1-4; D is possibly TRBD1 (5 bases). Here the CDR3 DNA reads TGTGCCAGCAGCCGGGAGGGGAACTATAATGAAAAACTGTTTTTT. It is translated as CASSREGNYNEKLFF.